These 9 T cell receptor beta chains originate from one sample sequenced in a study of cytomegalovirus exposure and HLA in healthy donors. PCR involved 60 Vbeta and 13 Jbeta primers. Here immunoSEQ multiplex PCR was the method, and the copy in TCRdb shows in-frame clones only, minus some. The table shows over 150,000 clones, with 75% to 90% occurring only once. Sequencing was carried out using PBMCs. The receptors here all came from a girl aged 2 to 9 in good health and CMV-seropositive.

This clone has more than one count but fewer than ten. In DNA form, the CDR3 reads TGTGCCGGGACAGGGGGCGCAGGTACTGAAGCTTTCTTT. This gives the protein CAGTGGAGTEAFF. The chain couples TRBV30 to TRBJ1-1; 12 bases line up with TRBD1. Germline assignment: CDR1 GTSNPN and CDR2 SVGIG (reference sequence). After removal of 8 bases from V and 5 bases from J, the junction contained 6 bases not matched to a gene. The CDR3 totals 13 residues.

V is TRBV6-1 and J is TRBJ2-7, with 8 bases that match TRBD2. Unmatched junction bases numbered 10, after V lost 7 bases and J lost 5 bases. The CDR3 totals 14 residues. Germline V CDR1 and CDR2: MNHNS, SASEGT. CDR3 in amino acids: CASTYTGGPHEQYF. Here the CDR3 DNA reads TGTGCCAGCACCTATACGGGAGGGCCCCACGAGCAGTACTTC.

This rearrangement joins TRBV27 to TRBJ1-1; D is unresolved. Trimming took off 10 bases at V and 4 bases at J, with 16 bases between the two ends. CDR1 is MNHEY and CDR2 is SMNVEV in the germline V gene (reference sequence). The CDR3 has 13 residues. The CDR3 sequence: CATSSGRGTEAFF. CDR3 DNA: TGTGCCACCTCCTCCGGTCGAGGCACTGAAGCTTTCTTT.

The V call is TRBV7-8, the J call TRBJ2-7; 8 nucleotides match TRBD1. V dropped 5 bases and J dropped 0; count of bases not matched to a gene: 3. Germline CDR1 is SGHVS and CDR2 is FQNEAQ. The CDR3 covers 14 residues. The CDR3 sequence: CASSVTGGSYEQYF. In nucleotides, the CDR3 is TGTGCCAGCAGCGTTACAGGGGGCTCCTACGAGCAGTACTTC.

This clone was counted between two and nine times. This chain uses TRBV7-3 with TRBJ2-5; perhaps TRBD2 as D (6 bases). Looked up from germline, CDR1 is SGHTA and CDR2 is FQGTGA. V was trimmed by 2 bases and J by 5 bases, leaving 12 bases between them. This CDR3 is built from 14 residues. The CDR3 reads CASSLLPRGETQYF. The CDR3 DNA sequence: TGTGCCAGCAGCTTACTCCCACGGGGGGAGACCCAGTACTTC.

This chain uses TRBV29-1 with TRBJ2-1, with TRBD2 matching 9 bases. V lost 3 bases and J lost 4; bases outside the gene matches: 4. This CDR3 comprises 14 residues. Germline V gene sequence: CDR1 SQVTM, CDR2 ANQGSEA. DNA of the CDR3: TGCAGCGTTGAGGGGACTAGCTCTTACAATGAGCAGTTCTTC. It codes for CSVEGTSSYNEQFF.

The rearrangement links TRBV30 to TRBJ1-6, with 9 bases aligning to TRBD1. The CDR3 is 15 residues long. Trimming cost V 1 base and J 9 bases; bases outside gene matches: 7. Germline V gives CDR1 GTSNPN, CDR2 SVGIG (reference sequence). CDR3 sequence: CAWSAPQGAGSPLHF. CDR3 bases: TGTGCCTGGAGTGCCCCACAGGGGGCAGGTTCACCCCTCCACTTT.

The rearrangement links TRBV30 to TRBJ2-1, with 9 nucleotides matching TRBD2. Trimming removed 3 bases from V and 1 base from J; junction bases left unmatched: 7. Looked up from germline, CDR1 is GTSNPN and CDR2 is SVGIG (reference sequence). This CDR3 contains 16 residues. DNA of the CDR3: TGTGCCTGGAGCACGAGGGGACTAGCTTCCTACAATGAGCAGTTCTTC. Translation gives CAWSTRGLASYNEQFF. The full variable domain, with the rest looked up from reference TRBV30 and TRBJ2-1, is SQTIHQWPATLVQPVGSPLSLECTVEGTSNPNLYWYRQAAGRGLQLLFYSVGIGQISSEVPQNLSASRPQDRQFILSSKKLLLSDSGFYLCAWSTRGLASYNEQFFGPGTRLTVL.

V and J are TRBV2 and TRBJ1-4; D perhaps matches TRBD1 (6 bases). The CDR3 length is 15 residues. V was clipped by 10 bases and J by 0 bases, with 15 bases between them. Germline assignment: CDR1 SNHLY and CDR2 FYNNEI. DNA for the CDR3: TGTGCCACCATGAACCGACAGGCAACTAATGAAAAACTGTTTTTT. This gives the protein CATMNRQATNEKLFF. Using reference TRBV2 and TRBJ1-4 for the parts outside the CDR3, the full variable domain is EPEVTQTPSHQVTQMGQEVILRCVPISNHLYFYWYRQILGQKVEFLVSFYNNEISEKSEIFDDQFSVERPDGSNFTLKIRSTKLEDSAMYFCATMNRQATNEKLFFGSGTQLSVL.